This T cell receptor (beta chain) was documented in a study of blood T cells in healthy people across ages. V was trimmed by 0 bases and J by 3 bases, leaving 6 bases between them. Germline CDR1 MNHEY, CDR2 SVGAGI. The CDR3 consists of 14 residues. Findings and caveats of the study: When set beside aged donors, long-lived donors presented more naive CD4+ cells and higher diversity. The fall in TCR beta diversity per million T cells was roughly linear with age.

This clonotype has only a few counts. Its antigen is still unknown. A sample-barcoded 5' primer and a J-beta primer mix were used in a second PCR of about 7 to 12 cycles. A template-switch adaptor that had 12 random nucleotides put a tag on each cDNA molecule. Sequencing recovered at least 2.5 million CDR3-containing paired-end reads from each sample. TCRdb re-derived calls from the 5' RACE reads in MiXCR, one entry per CDR3 protein. This sample has some 1.4 million distinct CDR3 sequences, with around 39% found just once. The specimen sequenced was blood. The chain links TRBV6-5 to TRBJ1-5; D remains ambiguous. The source is a woman aged 18-29 years in good health. CDR3 in amino acids: CASSYSNFNQPQHF. CDR3 in DNA: TGTGCCAGCAGTTACTCGAACTTCAATCAGCCCCAGCATTTT.